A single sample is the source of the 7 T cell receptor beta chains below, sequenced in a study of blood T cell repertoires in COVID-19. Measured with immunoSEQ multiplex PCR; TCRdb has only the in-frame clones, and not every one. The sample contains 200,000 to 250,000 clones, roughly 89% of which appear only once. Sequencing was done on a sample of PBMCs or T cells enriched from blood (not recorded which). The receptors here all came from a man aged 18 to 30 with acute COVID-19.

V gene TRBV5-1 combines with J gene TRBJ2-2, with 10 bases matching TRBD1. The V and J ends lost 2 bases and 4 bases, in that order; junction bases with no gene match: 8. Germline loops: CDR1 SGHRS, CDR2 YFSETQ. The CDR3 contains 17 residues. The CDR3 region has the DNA TGCGCCAGCAGCTTCGACAGGGGGCGCGTTGTCACCGGGGAGCTGTTTTTT. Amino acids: CASSFDRGRVVTGELFF.

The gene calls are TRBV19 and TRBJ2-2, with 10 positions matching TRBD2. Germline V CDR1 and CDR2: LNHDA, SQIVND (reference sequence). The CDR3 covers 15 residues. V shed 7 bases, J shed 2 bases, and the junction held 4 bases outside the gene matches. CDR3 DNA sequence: TGTGCCAGTACAGGACTAGCGGAAAACACCGGGGAGCTGTTTTTT. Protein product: CASTGLAENTGELFF.

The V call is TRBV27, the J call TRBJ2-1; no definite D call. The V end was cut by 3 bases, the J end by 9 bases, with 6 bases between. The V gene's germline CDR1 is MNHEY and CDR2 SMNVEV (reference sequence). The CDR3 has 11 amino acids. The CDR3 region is CASSFRSEQFF. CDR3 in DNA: TGTGCCAGCAGTTTTCGGAGTGAGCAGTTCTTC.

The CDR3 sequence: CASSLEGRGGNQPQHF. The DNA for the CDR3 is TGCGCCAGCAGCTTGGAGGGTAGGGGGGGTAATCAGCCCCAGCATTTT. This sequence joins TRBV5-1 and TRBJ1-5; weak D call: TRBD1 (6 bases). This CDR3 has 16 residues. Looked up from germline, CDR1 is SGHRS and CDR2 is YFSETQ. V lost 0 bases and J lost 4, with 14 bases in between.

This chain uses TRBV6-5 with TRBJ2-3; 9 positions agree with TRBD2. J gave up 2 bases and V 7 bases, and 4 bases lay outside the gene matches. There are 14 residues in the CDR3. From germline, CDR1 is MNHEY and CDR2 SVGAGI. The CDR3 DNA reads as TGTGCCAGCACCGTAGCGGGAGACACAGATACGCAGTATTTT. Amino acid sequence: CASTVAGDTDTQYF.

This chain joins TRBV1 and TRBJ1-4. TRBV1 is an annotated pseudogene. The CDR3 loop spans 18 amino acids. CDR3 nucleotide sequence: TGCACCAGCAGCCATAGTTATGATTCTGAGGCACCTAATGAAAAACTGTTTTTT. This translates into CTSSHSYDSEAPNEKLFF.

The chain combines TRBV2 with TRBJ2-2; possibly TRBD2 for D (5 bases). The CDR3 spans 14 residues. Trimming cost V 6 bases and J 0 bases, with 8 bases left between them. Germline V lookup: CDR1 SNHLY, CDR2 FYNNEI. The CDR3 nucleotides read TGTGCCAGCAGGGGGAGTACGAACACCGGGGAGCTGTTTTTT. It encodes CASRGSTNTGELFF.